The 6 T cell receptor beta chains below all came from one sample that was sequenced in a study of beta chain features in type 1 diabetes (dated by TCRdb to about 2018). The paper as a whole reports these results and caveats: In all four CD4+ subsets, TCRB CDR3 length was moderately but significantly shorter in type 1 diabetes patients.

Their antigens are not known. Libraries were built with the immunoSEQ multiplex PCR assay. The entire amount of isolated RNA was reverse transcribed using the High Capacity cDNA Reverse Transcription Kit, so the sequenced TCRB transcripts were expressed ones. TCRdb limited this immuneACCESS table to in-frame rearrangements with V and J called. A share of clones is missing; checked studies link under half to unresolved V genes, and the rest is unexplained. This sample is represented by a few hundred thousand clones; around 15% of them were singletons. The ten largest make up approximately 0.015% of the sample. The material sequenced was naive CD4+ T cells from blood. The cell subset or site label, as the study defines it: true naive CD4+ T cells. The receptors originated from a man younger than 40 with type 1 diabetes.

The chain links TRBV7-8 to TRBJ1-2; unclear D gene. With 4 bases removed from V and 1 base from J, the gap between germline ends came to 10 bases. Germline CDR1 and CDR2: SGHVS and FQNEAQ. This CDR3 spans 14 amino acids. CDR3 sequence (DNA): TGTGCCAGCAGCTCTCAAGCTTTTAACTATGGCTACACCTTC. Its translation is CASSSQAFNYGYTF.

In this sample, this clone turned up a few times. The V gene is TRBV4-2, the J gene TRBJ2-7, with D possibly TRBD2 on 5 matching bases. This CDR3 spans 16 amino acids. V was shortened by 3 bases and J by 2 bases, with 17 bases between the two germline ends. The germline V gene encodes CDR1 LGHNA and CDR2 YNFKEQ. CDR3 protein: CASSHHGLTTAYEQYF. The CDR3 region has the DNA TGTGCCAGCAGCCACCACGGGCTGACTACCGCCTACGAGCAGTACTTC.

Only a few counts were recorded for this clone. J is TRBJ2-3 and V is TRBV9, with D possibly matching TRBD2 (5 bases). V lost 0 bases, J lost 3 bases, and 11 bases lay in between. This CDR3 spans 15 amino acids. Germline-derived CDR1 and CDR2 are SGDLS and YYNGEE. The chain's CDR3 is CASSVEGRLTDTQYF. The DNA of the CDR3 is TGTGCCAGCAGCGTAGAGGGCAGACTAACAGATACGCAGTATTTT. Full variable domain (rest looked up from reference TRBV9 and TRBJ2-3): DSGVTQTPKHLITATGQRVTLRCSPRSGDLSVYWYQQSLDQGLQFLIQYYNGEERAKGNILERFSAQQFPDLHSELNLSSLELGDSALYFCASSVEGRLTDTQYFGPGTRLTVL.

The rearrangement joins TRBV2 to TRBJ2-1; 7 nucleotides match TRBD2. The CDR3 is 14 residues long. CDR1 is SNHLY, CDR2 FYNNEI, per germline. The V and J ends lost 2 bases and 2 bases, in that order; junction bases with no gene match: 0. The CDR3 here is CASSETSAYNEQFF. The CDR3 nucleotides read TGTGCCAGCAGTGAAACTAGCGCCTACAATGAGCAGTTCTTC. Combining the CDR3 with reference TRBV2 and TRBJ2-1 gives the whole variable domain EPEVTQTPSHQVTQMGQEVILRCVPISNHLYFYWYRQILGQKVEFLVSFYNNEISEKSEIFDDQFSVERPDGSNFTLKIRSTKLEDSAMYFCASSETSAYNEQFFGPGTRLTVL.

This clone has just a few counts. The rearrangement uses TRBV7-2 and TRBJ2-1; 11 bases are shared with TRBD2. Germline trimming cut 8 bases from V and 9 bases from J; bases unmatched to any gene: 9. The CDR3 length is 14 residues. CDR1 is SGHTA and CDR2 is FQGNSA in the germline V gene. CDR3 coding DNA: TGTGCCAGCTTCCCGGATAGCGGGAGGGGTGAGCAGTTCTTC. Translating it yields CASFPDSGRGEQFF.

Only a few counts were recorded for this clone. The chain employs TRBV5-4 and TRBJ2-3, with D perhaps TRBD1 (5 bases). The V and J ends lost 4 bases and 5 bases respectively, with 11 bases between them. CDR3 length equals 13 residues. Germline V gene data show CDR1 as SGHNT and CDR2 as YYREEE (reference sequence). The CDR3 protein is CASSLPTGDTQYF. The CDR3, as DNA: TGTGCCAGCAGCCTCCCCACAGGAGATACGCAGTATTTT. Together with reference TRBV5-4 and TRBJ2-3, the CDR3 gives the full variable domain: ETGVTQSPTHLIKTRGQQVTLRCSSQSGHNTVSWYQQALGQGPQFIFQYYREEENGRGNFPPRFSGLQFPNYSSELNVNALELDDSALYLCASSLPTGDTQYFGPGTRLTVL.